Sequencing of this T cell receptor (beta chain) was carried out in a study of T cells after yellow fever vaccination. Study-wide findings and caveats: Most primary-vaccination clones recurred post-booster (roughly 97% CD4, more than 85% CD8). Any FACS-sorted repertoire could hold abundant clonotypes that contaminate it from the bulk population. Researchers noted that a small share of clonotypes showed up in both CD4 and CD8 compartments.

Looked up from germline, CDR1 is SGHAT and CDR2 is FQNNGV. Trimming at V came to 1 base and at J to 9 bases, leaving 4 bases not matched to a gene. The CDR3 is 14 amino acids. The sample holds many counts of this clonotype. Its target is unknown. Each CDR3 protein is one row after TCRdb ran MiXCR on the 5' RACE reads. The sample holds hundreds of thousands of distinct CDR3 sequences, 6.2% seen once. This TCR derives from a man aged 25-45 years who received the YFV17D yellow fever vaccine. The J gene is TRBJ2-1, the V gene TRBV11-2; TRBD2 matches at 9 bases. Material: PBMCs, obtained 5 days after the yellow fever booster vaccination. The DNA for the CDR3 is TGTGCCAGCAGCTTAGTGGGACTAGCACTTGAGCAGTTCTTC. Protein: CASSLVGLALEQFF.